This T cell receptor beta chain was identified during a study of blood T cell repertoires in COVID-19. About the study: COVID-19 samples collected from the United States, Italy and Spain covered acute and convalescent phases. The analysed material was cDNA or gDNA that came from T cells, B-cell-depleted T cells, or PBMCs.

Trimming took 2 bases from V and 1 from J, leaving 12 bases between them. Germline CDR1 reads SGHNT; CDR2 reads YENEEA. CDR3 length: 15 amino acids. In the authors' workflow: Nucleated cell counts were estimated from reference gene primer amplification. The assay was immunoSEQ multiplex PCR, and TCRdb's table has in-frame clones only and misses some. V, J and clone size are those of that table, while D and trimming were read from the DNA. The profile shows approximately 35,000 clones, 88% of them singletons. The source is a man between 60 and 70 years old with active COVID-19. Input material: peripheral blood. The J gene is TRBJ2-7, the V gene TRBV11-3; D possibly corresponds to TRBD2 (6 bases). This CDR3 is CASSLSARESYEQYF. For the CDR3, the DNA is TGTGCCAGCAGCTTATCGGCGCGGGAATCCTACGAGCAGTACTTC.